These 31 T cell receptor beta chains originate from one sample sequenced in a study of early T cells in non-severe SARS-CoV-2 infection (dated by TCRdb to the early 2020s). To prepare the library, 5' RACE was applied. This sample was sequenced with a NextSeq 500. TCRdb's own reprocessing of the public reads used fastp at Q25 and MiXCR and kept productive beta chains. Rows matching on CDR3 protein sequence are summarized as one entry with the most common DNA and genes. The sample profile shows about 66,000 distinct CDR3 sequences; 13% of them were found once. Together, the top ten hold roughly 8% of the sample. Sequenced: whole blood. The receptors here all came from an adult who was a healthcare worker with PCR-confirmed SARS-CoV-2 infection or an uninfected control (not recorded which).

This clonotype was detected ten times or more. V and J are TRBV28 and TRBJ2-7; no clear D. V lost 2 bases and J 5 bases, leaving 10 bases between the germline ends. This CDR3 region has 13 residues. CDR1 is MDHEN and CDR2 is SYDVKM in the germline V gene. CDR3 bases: TGTGCCAGCAGTTTAGCCTATTCGGACGAGCAGTACTTC. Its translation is CASSLAYSDEQYF. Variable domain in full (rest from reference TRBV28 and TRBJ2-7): DVKVTQSSRYLVKRTGEKVFLECVQDMDHENMFWYRQDPGLGLRLIYFSYDVKMKEKGDIPEGYSVSREKKERFSLILESASTNQTSMYLCASSLAYSDEQYFGPGTRLTVT.

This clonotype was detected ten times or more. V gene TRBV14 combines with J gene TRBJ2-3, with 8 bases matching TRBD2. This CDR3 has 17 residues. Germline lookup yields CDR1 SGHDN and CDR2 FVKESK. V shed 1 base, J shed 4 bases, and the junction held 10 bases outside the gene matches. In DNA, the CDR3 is TGTGCCAGCAGCCAAGGACTGGCGGGAGGCCGCGCAGATACGCAGTATTTT. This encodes CASSQGLAGGRADTQYF.

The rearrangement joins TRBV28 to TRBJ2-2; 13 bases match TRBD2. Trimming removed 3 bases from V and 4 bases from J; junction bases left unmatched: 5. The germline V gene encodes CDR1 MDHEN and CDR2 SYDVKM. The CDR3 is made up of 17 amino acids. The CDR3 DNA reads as TGTGCCAGCAGTTTTCAGACTAGCGGGAGGCCCACCGGGGAGCTGTTTTTT. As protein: CASSFQTSGRPTGELFF.

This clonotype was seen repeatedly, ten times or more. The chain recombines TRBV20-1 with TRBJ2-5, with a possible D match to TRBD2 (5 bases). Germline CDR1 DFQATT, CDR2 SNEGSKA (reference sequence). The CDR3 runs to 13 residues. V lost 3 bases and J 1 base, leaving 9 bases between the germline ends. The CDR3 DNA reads TGCAGTGCTAGTACTGCGGGCCAAGAGACCCAGTACTTC. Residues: CSASTAGQETQYF.

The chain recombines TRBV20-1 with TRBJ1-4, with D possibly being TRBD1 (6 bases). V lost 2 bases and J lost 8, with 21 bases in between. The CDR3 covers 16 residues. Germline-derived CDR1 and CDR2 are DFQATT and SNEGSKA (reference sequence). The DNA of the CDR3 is TGCAGTGCTAGACCCAACCGGGCAGGGGCTGGGGAAAAACTGTTTTTT. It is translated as CSARPNRAGAGEKLFF.

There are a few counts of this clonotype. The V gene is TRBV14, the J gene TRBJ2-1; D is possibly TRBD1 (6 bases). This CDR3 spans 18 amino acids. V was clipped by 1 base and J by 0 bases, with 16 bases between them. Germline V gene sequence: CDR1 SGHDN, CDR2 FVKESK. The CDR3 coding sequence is TGTGCCAGCAGCCAAGGAACGGGACAACAGATCTCCTACAATGAGCAGTTCTTC. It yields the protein CASSQGTGQQISYNEQFF.

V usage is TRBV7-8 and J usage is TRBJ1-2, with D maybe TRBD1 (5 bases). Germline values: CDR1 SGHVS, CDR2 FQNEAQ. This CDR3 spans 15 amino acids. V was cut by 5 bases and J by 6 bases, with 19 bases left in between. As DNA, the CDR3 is TGTGCCAGCAGCCAACTAACCGGGACCGAAGATGGCTACACCTTC. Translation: CASSQLTGTEDGYTF.

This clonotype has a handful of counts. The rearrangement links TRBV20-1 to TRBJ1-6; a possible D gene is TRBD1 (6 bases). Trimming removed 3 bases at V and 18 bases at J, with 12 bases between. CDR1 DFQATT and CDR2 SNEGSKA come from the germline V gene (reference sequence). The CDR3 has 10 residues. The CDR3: CSARERGDHF. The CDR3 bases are TGCAGTGCTAGGGAGAGGGGGGACCACTTT.

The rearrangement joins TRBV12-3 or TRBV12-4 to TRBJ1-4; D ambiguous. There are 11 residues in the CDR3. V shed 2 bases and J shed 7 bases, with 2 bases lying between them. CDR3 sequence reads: CASSLSEKLFF. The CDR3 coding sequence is TGTGCCAGCAGTTTAAGTGAAAAACTGTTTTTT.

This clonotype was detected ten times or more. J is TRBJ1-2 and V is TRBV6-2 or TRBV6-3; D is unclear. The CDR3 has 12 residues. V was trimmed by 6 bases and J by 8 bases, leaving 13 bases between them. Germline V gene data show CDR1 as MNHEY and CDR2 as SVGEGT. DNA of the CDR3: TGTGCCAGCAGCTACCCGTCGGAGGGCTACACCTTC. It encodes CASSYPSEGYTF.

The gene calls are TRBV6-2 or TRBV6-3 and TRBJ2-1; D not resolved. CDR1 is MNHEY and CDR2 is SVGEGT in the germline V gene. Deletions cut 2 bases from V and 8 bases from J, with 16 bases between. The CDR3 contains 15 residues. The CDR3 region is CASSYNGRISDEQFF. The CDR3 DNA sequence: TGTGCCAGCAGTTACAATGGTAGGATTTCGGATGAGCAGTTCTTC.

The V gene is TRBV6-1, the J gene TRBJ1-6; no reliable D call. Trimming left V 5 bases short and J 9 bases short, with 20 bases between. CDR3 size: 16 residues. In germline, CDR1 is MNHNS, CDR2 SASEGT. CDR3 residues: CASSHDSAAQSSPLHF. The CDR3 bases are TGTGCCAGCAGTCACGATTCCGCGGCGCAAAGTTCACCCCTCCACTTT.

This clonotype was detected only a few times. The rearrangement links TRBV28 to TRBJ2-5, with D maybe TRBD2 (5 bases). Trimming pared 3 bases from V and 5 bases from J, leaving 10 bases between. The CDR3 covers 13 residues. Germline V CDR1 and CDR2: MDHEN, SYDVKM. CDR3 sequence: CASSFPSGETQYF. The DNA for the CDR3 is TGTGCCAGCAGTTTTCCGAGCGGTGAGACCCAGTACTTC.

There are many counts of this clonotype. CDR3 protein: CASSPGQHYGYTF. Written as DNA, the CDR3 is TGTGCCAGCAGCCCAGGACAGCACTATGGCTACACCTTC. The rearrangement uses TRBV7-9 and TRBJ1-2; D possibly corresponds to TRBD1 (6 bases). V was clipped by 5 bases and J by 3 bases, with 10 bases between them. The germline CDR1 and CDR2 sequences are SEHNR and FQNEAQ (reference sequence). The CDR3 is 13 amino acids. Filled out from reference TRBV7-9 and TRBJ1-2, the complete variable domain reads DTGVSQNPRHKITKRGQNVTFRCDPISEHNRLYWYRQTLGQGPEFLTYFQNEAQLEKSRLLSDRFSAERPKGSFSTLEIQRTEQGDSAMYLCASSPGQHYGYTFGSGTRLTVV.

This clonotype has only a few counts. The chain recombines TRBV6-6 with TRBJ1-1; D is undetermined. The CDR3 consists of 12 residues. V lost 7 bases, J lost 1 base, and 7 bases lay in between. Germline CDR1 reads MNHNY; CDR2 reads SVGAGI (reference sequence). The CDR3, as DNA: TGTGCCAGCAACTACCCGAACACTGAAGCTTTCTTT. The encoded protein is CASNYPNTEAFF.

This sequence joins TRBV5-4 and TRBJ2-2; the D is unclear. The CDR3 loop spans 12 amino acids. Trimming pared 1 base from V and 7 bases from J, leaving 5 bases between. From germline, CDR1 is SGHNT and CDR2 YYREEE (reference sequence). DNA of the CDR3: TGTGCCAGCAGCTTGTGCGGCGGGGAGCTGTTTTTT. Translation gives CASSLCGGELFF.

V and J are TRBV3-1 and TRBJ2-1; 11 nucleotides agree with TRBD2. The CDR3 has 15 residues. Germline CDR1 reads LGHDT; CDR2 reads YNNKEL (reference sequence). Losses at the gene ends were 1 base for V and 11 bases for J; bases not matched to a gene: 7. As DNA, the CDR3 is TGTGCCAGCAGCCAAGCCGAACTAGCGGGAGAGAAGCAGTTCTTC. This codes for CASSQAELAGEKQFF.

Here the CDR3 reads CSVGETSAQYF. The CDR3 DNA follows: TGCAGCGTTGGAGAGACTAGCGCCCAGTACTTC. V and J are TRBV29-1 and TRBJ2-4; 8 nucleotides line up with TRBD2. This CDR3 is 11 amino acids long. J lost 13 bases, V lost 4 bases, and 6 bases had no gene match. The germline gives CDR1 SQVTM, CDR2 ANQGSEA.

Written as DNA, the CDR3 is TGTGCCAGCAGCCCATTGATCGGGGTGCCAGATACGCAGTATTTT. Translated, it gives CASSPLIGVPDTQYF. The chain is built from TRBV9 and TRBJ2-3; possibly TRBD2 for D (5 bases). Germline V CDR1 and CDR2: SGDLS, YYNGEE. The germline V and J ends were trimmed by 4 bases and 4 bases, with 16 bases remaining between them. This CDR3 region has 15 residues.

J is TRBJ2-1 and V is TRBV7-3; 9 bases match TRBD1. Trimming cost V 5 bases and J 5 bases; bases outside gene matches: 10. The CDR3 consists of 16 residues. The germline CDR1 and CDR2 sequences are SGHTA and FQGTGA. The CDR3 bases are TGTGCCAGCAGCCGAGGATCGGGACAGGGAGACAATGAGCAGTTCTTC. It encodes CASSRGSGQGDNEQFF.

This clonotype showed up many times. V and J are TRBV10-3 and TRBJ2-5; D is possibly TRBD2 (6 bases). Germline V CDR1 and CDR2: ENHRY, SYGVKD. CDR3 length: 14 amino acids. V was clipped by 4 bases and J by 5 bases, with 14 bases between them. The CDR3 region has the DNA TGTGCCATCAGTGCAGGAGGGTCGGCGGAGACCCAGTACTTC. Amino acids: CAISAGGSAETQYF.

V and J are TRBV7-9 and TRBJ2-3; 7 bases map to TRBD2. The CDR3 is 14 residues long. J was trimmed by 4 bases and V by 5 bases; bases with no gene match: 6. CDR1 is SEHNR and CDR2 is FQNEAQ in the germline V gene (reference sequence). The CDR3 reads CASSLRDYADTQYF. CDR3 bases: TGTGCCAGCAGCCTCCGGGACTACGCAGATACGCAGTATTTT.

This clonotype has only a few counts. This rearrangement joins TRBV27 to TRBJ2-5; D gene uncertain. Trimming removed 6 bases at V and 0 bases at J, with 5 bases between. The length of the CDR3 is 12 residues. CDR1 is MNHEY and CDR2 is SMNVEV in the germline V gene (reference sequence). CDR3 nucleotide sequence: TGTGCCAGCAGCGAGGACCAAGAGACCCAGTACTTC. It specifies CASSEDQETQYF.

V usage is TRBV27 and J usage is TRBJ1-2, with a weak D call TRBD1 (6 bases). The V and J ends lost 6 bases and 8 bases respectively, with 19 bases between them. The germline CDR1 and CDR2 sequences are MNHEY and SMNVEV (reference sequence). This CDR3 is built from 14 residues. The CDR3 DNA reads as TGTGCCAGCAGGACGGGGGGGGCGATGAGAGGCTACACCTTC. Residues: CASRTGGAMRGYTF.

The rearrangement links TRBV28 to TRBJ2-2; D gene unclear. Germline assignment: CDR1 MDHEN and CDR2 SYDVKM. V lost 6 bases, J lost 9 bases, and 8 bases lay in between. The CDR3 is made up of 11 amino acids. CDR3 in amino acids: CASREVRELFF. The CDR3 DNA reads TGTGCCAGCAGAGAGGTCCGGGAGCTGTTTTTT.

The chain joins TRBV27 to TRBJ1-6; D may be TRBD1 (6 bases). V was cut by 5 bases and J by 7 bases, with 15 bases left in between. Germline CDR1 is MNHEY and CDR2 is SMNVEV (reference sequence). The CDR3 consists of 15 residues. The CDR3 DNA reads TGTGCCAGCAGTCCGGACAGATCCGGGAATTCACCCCTCCACTTT. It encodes CASSPDRSGNSPLHF.

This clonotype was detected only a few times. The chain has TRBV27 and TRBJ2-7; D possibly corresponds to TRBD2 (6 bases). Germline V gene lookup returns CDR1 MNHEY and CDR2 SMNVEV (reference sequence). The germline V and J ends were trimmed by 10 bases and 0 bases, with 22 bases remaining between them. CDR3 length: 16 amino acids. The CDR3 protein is CATTTPGGKDSYEQYF. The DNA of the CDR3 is TGTGCCACCACCACCCCTGGGGGGAAAGACTCCTACGAGCAGTACTTC.

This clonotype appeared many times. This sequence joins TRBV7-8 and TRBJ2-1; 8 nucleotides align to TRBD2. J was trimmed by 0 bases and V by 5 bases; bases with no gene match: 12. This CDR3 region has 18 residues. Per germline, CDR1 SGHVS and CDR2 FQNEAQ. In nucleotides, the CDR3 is TGTGCCAGCAGCCCAAGGGGAGGGACTAGTTCCTCCTACAATGAGCAGTTCTTC. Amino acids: CASSPRGGTSSSYNEQFF.

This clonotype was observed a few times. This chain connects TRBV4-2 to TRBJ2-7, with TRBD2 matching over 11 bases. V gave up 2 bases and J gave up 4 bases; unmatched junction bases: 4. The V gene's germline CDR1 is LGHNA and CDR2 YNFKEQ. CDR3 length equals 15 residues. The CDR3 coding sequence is TGTGCCAGCAGCCAAACCGGGACTAGCGGTTACGAGCAGTACTTC. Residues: CASSQTGTSGYEQYF.

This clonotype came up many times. Written as DNA, the CDR3 is TGCGCCAGCAGTGAGTGGGAGGGCCGGAACGCCCAGTACTTC. Translated: CASSEWEGRNAQYF. The V and J genes are TRBV10-2 and TRBJ2-5; 7 bases fit TRBD2. There are 14 residues in the CDR3. V gave up 1 base and J gave up 9 bases; unmatched junction bases: 8. Looked up from germline, CDR1 is WSHSY and CDR2 is SAAADI.

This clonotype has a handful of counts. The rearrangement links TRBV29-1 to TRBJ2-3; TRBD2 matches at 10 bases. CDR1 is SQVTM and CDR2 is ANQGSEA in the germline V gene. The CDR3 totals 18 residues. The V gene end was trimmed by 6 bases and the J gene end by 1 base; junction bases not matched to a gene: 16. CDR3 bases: TGCAGCGTCCAATACACTACAAGCGGGAGGGAGGGCACAGATACGCAGTATTTT. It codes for CSVQYTTSGREGTDTQYF.